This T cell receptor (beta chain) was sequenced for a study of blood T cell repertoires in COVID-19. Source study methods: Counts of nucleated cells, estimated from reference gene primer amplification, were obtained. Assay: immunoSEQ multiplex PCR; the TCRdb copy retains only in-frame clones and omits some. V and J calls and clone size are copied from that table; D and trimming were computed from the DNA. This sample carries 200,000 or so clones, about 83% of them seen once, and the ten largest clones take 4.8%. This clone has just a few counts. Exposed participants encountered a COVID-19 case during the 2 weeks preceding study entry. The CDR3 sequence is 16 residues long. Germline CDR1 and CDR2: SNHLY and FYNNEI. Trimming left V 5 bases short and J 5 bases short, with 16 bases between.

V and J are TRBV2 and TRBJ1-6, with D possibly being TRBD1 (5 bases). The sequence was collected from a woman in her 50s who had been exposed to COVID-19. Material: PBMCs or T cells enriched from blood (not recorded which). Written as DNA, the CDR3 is TGTGCCAGCAGTTTGGGCCAGGGCTTTAATAATTCACCCCTCCACTTT. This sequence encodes CASSLGQGFNNSPLHF. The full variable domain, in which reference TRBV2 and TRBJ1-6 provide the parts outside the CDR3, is EPEVTQTPSHQVTQMGQEVILRCVPISNHLYFYWYRQILGQKVEFLVSFYNNEISEKSEIFDDQFSVERPDGSNFTLKIRSTKLEDSAMYFCASSLGQGFNNSPLHFGNGTRLTVT.